Listed below are T cell receptor beta chains from one sample, sequenced in a study of T cell responses to AZD1222 COVID-19 vaccine. Generated by immunoSEQ multiplex PCR, the TCRdb table keeps only in-frame clones and is missing some. The sample yields roughly 51,000 clones, around 85% seen once. The material was peripheral blood, obtained 28 days after the second AZD1222 dose. The receptor set was obtained from an adult who received the AZD1222 COVID-19 vaccine. Both conserved end residues are part of each CDR3. The D gene is left open where the match is weak. Only some rows state a clone size, as once, few, many or a class for expanded clones.

TRBV19	TRBJ1-5	NA	TRBD1	TGTGCCAGTAGTATAGCCTCTGGACAGGGTCAGCCCCAGCATTTT	CASSIASGQGQPQHF
TRBV4-2	TRBJ2-7	NA	NA	TGTGCCAGCAGCCAGCAAACAAACGAACTAGCAGGAGAGCAGTACTTC	CASSQQTNELAGEQYF
TRBV5-6	TRBJ2-1	medium-sized	NA	TGTGCCAGCAGCTTGGCGGGAGCCGTCCTTCGGCAGTTCTTC	CASSLAGAVLRQFF
TRBV19	TRBJ2-1	NA	NA	TGTGCCAGTAGTTCCCGAAGGGCACAGGGCTTCTACAATGAGCAGTTCTTC	CASSSRRAQGFYNEQFF
TRBV7-2	TRBJ1-1	NA	NA	TGTGCCAGCAGCTTAGGGGACACCTCATTCACTGAAGCTTTCTTT	CASSLGDTSFTEAFF
TRBV4-1	TRBJ2-2	NA	TRBD2	TGCGCTAGATCCTTTAGCGGGAGGGGGACCGGGGAGCTGTTTTTT	CARSFSGRGTGELFF
TRBV5-4	TRBJ2-7	NA	TRBD2	TGTGCCAGCAGCTTGTTATACGGGAGGAACTACGAGCAGTACTTC	CASSLLYGRNYEQYF
TRBV9	TRBJ2-3	NA	NA	TGTGCCAGCAGCGTAGACGGGGGAGATACGCAGTATTTT	CASSVDGGDTQYF
TRBV15	TRBJ1-1	NA	NA	TGTGCCACCGGCGCTCGGGGGAACACTGAAGCTTTCTTT	CATGARGNTEAFF
TRBV19	TRBJ2-1	NA	TRBD1	TGTGCCAGCAAGCATTGGGACAGGGAGAGCAATGAGCAGTTCTTC	CASKHWDRESNEQFF
TRBV5-1	TRBJ2-1	NA	TRBD2	TGCGCCAGCAGCTACCGGACTAGCGGGAGTTTGAGGTCCTACAATGAGCAGTTCTTC	CASSYRTSGSLRSYNEQFF
TRBV28	TRBJ1-5	NA	NA	TGTGCCAGCAGTCCGGACAGTAGCAATCAGCCCCAGCATTTT	CASSPDSSNQPQHF
TRBV5-1	TRBJ2-1	NA	TRBD2	TGCGCCAGCAGCCCACTAGCGGGAGAGTCATACAATGAGCAGTTCTTC	CASSPLAGESYNEQFF
TRBV28	TRBJ1-2	NA	NA	TGTGCCAGCAGTTCCAACTATGGCTACACCTTC	CASSSNYGYTF
TRBV5-5	TRBJ2-7	NA	NA	TGTGCCAGCACCTTGGGCGGGCTCATTGCCTACGAGCAGTACTTC	CASTLGGLIAYEQYF